One sample yielded the 28 T cell receptor beta chains listed below, sequenced in a study of blood T cell repertoires in COVID-19. Only in-frame clones appear in the TCRdb table, and some are missing; sequencing was by immunoSEQ multiplex PCR. The sample records about 73,000 clones, 75% to 90% being singletons. Sequenced input: peripheral blood. Receptors were obtained from an elderly man with acute or convalescent COVID-19.

CDR3 coding DNA: TGTGCCACCAGTGAGACAGGGGCCCTTAGTGGGCAGTACTTC. It encodes CATSETGALSGQYF. This chain links TRBV24-1 with TRBJ2-7; 8 bases map to TRBD1. The CDR3 is 14 residues long. Germline V gene lookup returns CDR1 KGHDR and CDR2 SFDVKD. Trimming cost V 4 bases and J 9 bases; bases outside gene matches: 10.

This chain joins TRBV28 and TRBJ2-1, with a tentative D call TRBD2 (6 bases). V lost 11 bases and J lost 9, with 20 bases in between. The germline CDR1 and CDR2 sequences are MDHEN and SYDVKM. This CDR3 region has 13 residues. The CDR3 loop reads CALGGEKGGEQFF. The CDR3 DNA sequence: TGTGCCCTAGGCGGGGAGAAAGGTGGTGAGCAGTTCTTC. The full variable domain, in which reference TRBV28 and TRBJ2-1 provide the parts outside the CDR3, is DVKVTQSSRYLVKRTGEKVFLECVQDMDHENMFWYRQDPGLGLRLIYFSYDVKMKEKGDIPEGYSVSREKKERFSLILESASTNQTSMYLCALGGEKGGEQFFGPGTRLTVL.

The sample holds a few counts of this clone. The chain couples TRBV2 to TRBJ1-2; D might be TRBD1 (6 bases). The CDR3 sequence is 13 residues long. The V gene lost 2 bases and the J gene lost 3 bases, with 7 bases spanning the gap. Germline lookup yields CDR1 SNHLY and CDR2 FYNNEI. CDR3 amino acids: CASSEQGHYGYTF. The CDR3 nucleotides are TGTGCCAGCAGTGAACAGGGGCACTATGGCTACACCTTC.

The chain combines TRBV19 with TRBJ1-5, with D maybe TRBD1 (5 bases). CDR1 and CDR2 from the germline V gene are LNHDA and SQIVND (reference sequence). V lost 7 bases, J lost 0 bases, and 16 bases lay in between. The CDR3 is 16 amino acids. Here the CDR3 reads CASNPGTVNSNQPQHF. The CDR3 coding sequence is TGTGCCAGTAACCCCGGGACTGTCAATAGCAATCAGCCCCAGCATTTT.

J is TRBJ2-6 and V is TRBV27; 7 bases are a match to TRBD1. The CDR3 consists of 17 residues. Germline trimming cut 2 bases from V and 2 bases from J; bases unmatched to any gene: 6. CDR1 MNHEY and CDR2 SMNVEV come from the germline V gene (reference sequence). As DNA, the CDR3 is TGTGCCAGCAGTTTAATGACAGGGACCCCTGGGGCCAACGTCCTGACTTTC. Its protein product is CASSLMTGTPGANVLTF.

The genes are TRBV24-1 and TRBJ1-1; D unresolved. With 4 bases removed from V and 10 bases from J, the gap between germline ends came to 24 bases. The CDR3 covers 16 residues. CDR1 and CDR2 (germline): KGHDR, SFDVKD. CDR3 residues: CATSEIKGSAADRAFF. The CDR3 DNA sequence: TGTGCCACCAGTGAGATTAAGGGTTCGGCAGCGGATAGAGCTTTCTTT.

V is TRBV7-9 and J is TRBJ1-5; D is uncertain. The CDR3 consists of 14 residues. Trimming removed 0 bases from V and 4 bases from J, with 7 bases in between. Germline loops: CDR1 SEHNR, CDR2 FQNEAQ (reference sequence). The CDR3 DNA reads as TGTGCCAGCAGCTTAGCCGAGGTTAATCAGCCCCAGCATTTT. Protein: CASSLAEVNQPQHF.

The chain has TRBV30 and TRBJ1-5; 7 bases line up with TRBD1. J was trimmed by 0 bases and V by 0 bases; bases with no gene match: 5. Germline values: CDR1 GTSNPN, CDR2 SVGIG (reference sequence). This CDR3 region has 16 residues. The CDR3 DNA reads TGTGCCTGGAGTGTTGGACAGGTCTTTAGCAATCAGCCCCAGCATTTT. This gives the protein CAWSVGQVFSNQPQHF. The whole variable domain, filled in from reference TRBV30 and TRBJ1-5, reads SQTIHQWPATLVQPVGSPLSLECTVEGTSNPNLYWYRQAAGRGLQLLFYSVGIGQISSEVPQNLSASRPQDRQFILSSKKLLLSDSGFYLCAWSVGQVFSNQPQHFGDGTRLSIL.

The chain couples TRBV18 to TRBJ2-5; D is perhaps TRBD2 (5 bases). The CDR3 has 13 residues. The germline V gene encodes CDR1 KGHSH and CDR2 LQKENI. Trimming removed 3 bases from V and 9 bases from J, with 14 bases in between. The CDR3 protein is CASSPDSPGAQYF. CDR3 bases: TGTGCCAGCTCACCCGATTCCCCCGGGGCCCAGTACTTC.

This sequence joins TRBV7-9 and TRBJ1-1; 7 bases are shared with TRBD1. J gave up 7 bases and V 2 bases, and 7 bases lay outside the gene matches. Germline CDR1 and CDR2: SEHNR and FQNEAQ (reference sequence). The CDR3 covers 14 residues. The CDR3 DNA is TGTGCCAGCAGCTTATCAGGGACAGAGTTTGAAGCTTTCTTT. Its translation: CASSLSGTEFEAFF.

The rearrangement uses TRBV2 and TRBJ1-6, with D unresolved. The CDR3 is 14 residues long. Per the germline V gene, CDR1 is SNHLY and CDR2 is FYNNEI. V lost 5 bases and J 5 bases, leaving 10 bases between the germline ends. This chain's CDR3 is CASSYSLNNSPLHF. As DNA, the CDR3 is TGTGCCAGCAGTTACAGTTTAAATAATTCACCCCTCCACTTT.

This clone has just a few counts. This chain links TRBV19 with TRBJ1-3; possibly TRBD1 for D (5 bases). Trimming removed 6 bases at V and 4 bases at J, with 13 bases between. Germline loops: CDR1 LNHDA, CDR2 SQIVND (reference sequence). The CDR3 has 14 amino acids. The CDR3 nucleotides read TGTGCCAGTAGACCCGGGGGTTCCGGAAACACCATATATTTT. This codes for CASRPGGSGNTIYF.

V usage is TRBV10-3 and J usage is TRBJ2-7, with 12 bases identical to TRBD2. With 4 bases clipped from V and 7 bases from J, the junction kept 5 bases outside the gene matches. The CDR3 sequence is 14 residues long. Germline assignment: CDR1 ENHRY and CDR2 SYGVKD. The CDR3: CAISVRLAGEEQYF. CDR3 in DNA: TGTGCCATCAGTGTCCGACTAGCGGGAGAAGAGCAGTACTTC.

V and J are TRBV29-1 and TRBJ2-5, with D tentatively TRBD2 (5 bases). V gave up 6 bases and J gave up 4 bases, with 9 bases separating them. CDR1 is SQVTM and CDR2 is ANQGSEA in the germline V gene. This CDR3 has 11 amino acids. DNA of the CDR3: TGCAGCGTCCGGGATCCAGAGACCCAGTACTTC. Translated: CSVRDPETQYF.

This chain uses TRBV19 with TRBJ1-1; perhaps TRBD1 as D (6 bases). The V gene's germline CDR1 is LNHDA and CDR2 SQIVND (reference sequence). Trimming left V 3 bases short and J 10 bases short, with 12 bases between. The CDR3 extends over 12 amino acids. The CDR3 protein is CASSMGGRRAFF. In DNA form, the CDR3 reads TGTGCCAGTAGTATGGGGGGGCGAAGAGCTTTCTTT.

The rearrangement joins TRBV30 to TRBJ1-2; D perhaps matches TRBD1 (6 bases). This CDR3 spans 12 amino acids. Germline V gene sequence: CDR1 GTSNPN, CDR2 SVGIG (reference sequence). V lost 0 bases and J 9 bases, leaving 11 bases between the germline ends. In nucleotides, the CDR3 is TGTGCCTGGAGTGTACAGGGAGCCAGCTACACCTTC. It encodes CAWSVQGASYTF. Using reference TRBV30 and TRBJ1-2 for the parts outside the CDR3, the full variable domain is SQTIHQWPATLVQPVGSPLSLECTVEGTSNPNLYWYRQAAGRGLQLLFYSVGIGQISSEVPQNLSASRPQDRQFILSSKKLLLSDSGFYLCAWSVQGASYTFGSGTRLTVV.

This chain links TRBV4-1 with TRBJ1-4; TRBD1 might be the D (5 bases). V shed 3 bases and J shed 0 bases, with 20 bases lying between them. The CDR3 runs 19 residues. Germline V gene lookup returns CDR1 MGHRA and CDR2 YSYEKL. CDR3 coding DNA: TGCGCCAGCAGCCAGTACTGGGGGGGTTGGGGATCAACTAATGAAAAACTGTTTTTT. Amino acid sequence: CASSQYWGGWGSTNEKLFF.

In this sample, this clone turned up once. The V gene is TRBV5-1, the J gene TRBJ1-1; 7 bases fit TRBD1. The CDR3 extends over 15 amino acids. In germline, CDR1 is SGHRS, CDR2 YFSETQ. J was trimmed by 5 bases and V by 2 bases; bases with no gene match: 9. CDR3 loop: CASSFRGAGRTEAFF. Here the CDR3 DNA reads TGCGCCAGCAGCTTCAGGGGGGCAGGGAGGACTGAAGCTTTCTTT.

This clone came up once. The rearrangement links TRBV11-2 to TRBJ2-3; 9 bases line up with TRBD2. Germline loops: CDR1 SGHAT, CDR2 FQNNGV. This CDR3 spans 13 amino acids. V was pared by 1 base and J by 8 bases, with 1 base of the junction left unmatched. CDR3 in amino acids: CASSLGAGGTQYF. CDR3 coding DNA: TGTGCCAGCAGCTTAGGAGCGGGAGGTACGCAGTATTTT.

The chain couples TRBV5-5 to TRBJ2-3; 7 bases line up with TRBD2. Germline loops: CDR1 SGHKS, CDR2 YYEKEE (reference sequence). Unmatched junction bases numbered 11, after V lost 4 bases and J lost 3 bases. CDR3 length equals 16 residues. The CDR3 bases are TGTGCCAGCAGCCGCCAGTGGGAGGGTCGGACAGATACGCAGTATTTT. Translation: CASSRQWEGRTDTQYF.

The CDR3 spells CASSPSVNTEAFF. In DNA, the CDR3 is TGTGCCAGCTCACCATCCGTGAACACTGAAGCTTTCTTT. The V and J genes are TRBV18 and TRBJ1-1; D is unclear. The germline CDR1 and CDR2 sequences are KGHSH and LQKENI. The CDR3 covers 13 residues. V lost 2 bases and J 0 bases, leaving 4 bases between the germline ends.

This sequence joins TRBV7-2 and TRBJ1-5; D is uncertain. The germline V and J ends were trimmed by 1 base and 4 bases, with 8 bases remaining between them. The CDR3 totals 14 residues. In germline, CDR1 is SGHTA, CDR2 FQGNSA. In DNA form, the CDR3 reads TGTGCCAGCAGCTTAGTATACGGGAATCAGCCCCAGCATTTT. The encoded protein is CASSLVYGNQPQHF. Full variable domain (missing parts from reference TRBV7-2 and TRBJ1-5): GAGVSQSPSNKVTEKGKDVELRCDPISGHTALYWYRQSLGQGLEFLIYFQGNSAPDKSGLPSDRFSAERTGGSVSTLTIQRTQQEDSAVYLCASSLVYGNQPQHFGDGTRLSIL.

The chain has TRBV19 and TRBJ1-2, with D possibly matching TRBD1 (6 bases). The V and J ends lost 1 base and 7 bases respectively, with 13 bases between them. This CDR3 contains 14 residues. Germline values: CDR1 LNHDA, CDR2 SQIVND (reference sequence). This chain's CDR3 is CASSIVRGASGYTF. The CDR3 DNA follows: TGTGCCAGTAGTATAGTCCGGGGGGCGTCTGGCTACACCTTC.

The V and J genes are TRBV29-1 and TRBJ2-1; no reliable D call. The CDR3 length is 15 residues. V gave up 7 bases and J gave up 8 bases, with 24 bases separating them. Germline V gives CDR1 SQVTM, CDR2 ANQGSEA. In DNA, the CDR3 is TGCAGCGCAAGAAGAGAGGAGCGATACAATGATGAGCAGTTCTTC. It is translated as CSARREERYNDEQFF.

The chain employs TRBV6-4 and TRBJ2-2; maybe TRBD1 (6 bases). Germline V CDR1 and CDR2: MRHNA, SNTAGT. Trimming took 6 bases from V and 6 from J, leaving 11 bases between them. The CDR3 is made up of 13 amino acids. The CDR3 is CASREGVSGELFF. The CDR3 bases are TGTGCCAGCAGAGAGGGGGTGTCCGGGGAGCTGTTTTTT.

The chain is built from TRBV3-1 (or the pseudogene TRBV3-2) and TRBJ2-3, with 7 bases fitting TRBD1. CDR3 size: 15 residues. The J segment lost 5 bases and the V segment lost 1 base, leaving 6 bases of the junction unmatched. Looked up from germline, CDR1 is LGHDT and CDR2 is YNNKEL (reference sequence). The CDR3 nucleotides read TGTGCCAGCAGCCAAGTGTGGACAGGACGAGATACGCAGTATTTT. This codes for CASSQVWTGRDTQYF.

The sample holds a few counts of this clone. V is TRBV25-1 and J is TRBJ2-1; 9 bases align to TRBD1. Unmatched junction bases numbered 12, after V lost 8 bases and J lost 7 bases. The CDR3 has 15 residues. Germline loops: CDR1 MGHDK, CDR2 SYGVNS. CDR3 DNA: TGTGCCAGCTGCCGGGACAGGGAGGTGTTAAATGAGCAGTTCTTC. It encodes CASCRDREVLNEQFF.

V is TRBV9 and J is TRBJ1-5; D is unclear. CDR3 length equals 13 residues. Germline loops: CDR1 SGDLS, CDR2 YYNGEE. V was pared by 1 base and J by 5 bases, with 7 bases between. The CDR3 DNA reads TGTGCCAGCAGCGTAAACATCGATCAGCCCCAGCATTTT. Translating it yields CASSVNIDQPQHF.